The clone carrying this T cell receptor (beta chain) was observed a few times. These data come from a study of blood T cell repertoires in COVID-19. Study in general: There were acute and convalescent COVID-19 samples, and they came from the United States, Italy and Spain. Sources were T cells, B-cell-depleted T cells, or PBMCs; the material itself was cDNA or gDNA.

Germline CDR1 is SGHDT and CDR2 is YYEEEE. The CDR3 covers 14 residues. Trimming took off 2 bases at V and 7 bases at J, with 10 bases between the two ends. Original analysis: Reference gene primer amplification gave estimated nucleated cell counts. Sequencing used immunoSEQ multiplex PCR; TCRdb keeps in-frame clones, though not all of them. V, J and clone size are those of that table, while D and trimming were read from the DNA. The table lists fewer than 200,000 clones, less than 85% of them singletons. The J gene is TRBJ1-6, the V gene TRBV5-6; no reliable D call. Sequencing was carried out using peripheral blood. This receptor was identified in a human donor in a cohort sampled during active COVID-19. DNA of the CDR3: TGTGCCAGCAGCTTAAGACCGGGAAATTCACCCCTCCACTTT. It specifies CASSLRPGNSPLHF.